This entry is about one T cell receptor beta chain. The antigen remains unidentified. Trimming removed 2 bases from V and 9 bases from J; junction bases left unmatched: 4. This CDR3 spans 13 amino acids. Germline assignment: CDR1 SGHNT and CDR2 YYREEE (reference sequence). Amplification used 60 Vbeta primers and 13 Jbeta primers. Repertoires were generated with immunoSEQ multiplex PCR, while TCRdb's copy carries only in-frame clones and drops some. The table records about 69,000 clones, 70% to 80% of them present only once. The data derive from a study of cytomegalovirus exposure and HLA in healthy donors. Findings of the study overall: Highly shared sequence variants in one cluster were likely a sequencing artifact.

Sequencing used PBMCs. The clonotype was recovered from a man between 18 and 35 years old in good health and CMV-seronegative. The genes are TRBV5-4 and TRBJ1-5, with 8 positions matching TRBD1. The CDR3 region has the DNA TGTGCCAGCAGCTTCGGACAGGGAGGGCCCCAGCATTTT. It translates to CASSFGQGGPQHF.